This TCR beta chain emerged from a study of CD8 T cells in Susac syndrome (dated by TCRdb to the late 2010s). Concerning the study at large: Among the Susac syndrome patients who were sequenced, clinically active disease was present in about six and clinical remission was observed in 8 or 9. At blood withdrawal, Susac syndrome patients were either therapy-naive, taking corticosteroids (in some cases with IVIg as well), or taking IVIg alone. Clonality of the CD8+ T cell repertoire was compared between eleven to twelve healthy donors, around 14 Susac syndrome patients and roughly 16 multiple sclerosis patients. The study used repertoire sequencing to test whether antigen drove CD8+ T cell activation and differentiation in Susac syndrome.

Note on this clonotype: Its antigen is not yet known. Base qualities were left out, and no much larger clone turns up one base away.

General findings and caveats noted by the study authors: Sixteen and five Susac-specific public clones were found in the total CD8+ and CD8+ TEMRA repertoires, respectively. Clonal expansion was seen in Susac syndrome CD8+ repertoires, peaking in CD8+ TEMRA cells and being greater in clinically active patients than in remitting ones. The study acknowledged that relatively few individuals were included in the TCR sequencing and HLA analysis.

RNA was extracted using the RNeasy kit, and about 0.45 to 1 microgram was reverse transcribed with random hexamers. TCR beta CDR3 regions were amplified with the immunoSEQ multiplex PCR assay covering 54 Vbeta and 13 Jbeta segments. Bias from PCR amplification was corrected by using a synthetic template baseline for primer optimization and for computational correction. The source study handled its data this way. Reads were assigned to V, D and J genes according to IMGT and analyzed in immunoSEQ Analyzer, with only productive sequences retained. Clonality was computed as one minus Shannon entropy normalized by log2 of the number of productive unique sequences. Public and private clones were assessed among the 100 most prevalent clones of each patient and control. Susac-specific clones were defined as absent from healthy and MS cohorts, around 980 published viral clones and other ImmuneACCESS disease sequences. TCRdb reprocessing: public reads trimmed at Q25 with fastp, clones called with MiXCR, in-frame beta chains kept. Every CDR3 protein is listed once, alongside the most common genes and DNA of its rows. TCRdb's processing, not the authors' own work, is the source of the V and J calls. This sample comprises roughly 100,000 distinct CDR3 sequences, approximately 96% of them detected only once. The ten biggest clones cover about 0.68% of the sample.

Peripheral blood CD8+ and CD4+ T cells from healthy donors, Susac syndrome patients and multiple sclerosis patients were profiled using high-throughput TCR beta sequencing. Recently defined diagnostic criteria for definite or probable disease were met by the Susac syndrome patients. Bulk CD8+ and CD4+ T cells were purified by magnetic negative isolation, whereas CD8+ TEMRA cells were enriched by FACS. Blood was collected in EDTA tubes and processed within 24 hours, with PBMCs isolated through density gradient centrifugation. PBMCs intended for TCR sequencing were cryopreserved in liquid nitrogen and were subsequently thawed in a 37 degrees C water bath. A purity of at least 90% was achieved for sorted or isolated CD4+, CD8+ and CD8+ TEMRA cells. The sequence came from a human donor with Susac syndrome. Material: CD8+ T cells from PBMCs.

The CDR3 protein sequence reads: CAWSDRDPPEAFF. The DNA sequence is given as TGTGCCTGGAGTGACCGGGATCCCCCTGAAGCTTTCTTT. The rearrangement combines TRBV30 with TRBJ1-1, with the D gene too uncertain to name. The junction carries 12 bases between V and J, which are trimmed by 1 base and 6 bases respectively. The CDR3 holds 13 amino acids from the cysteine to the phenylalanine. The DNA shown is the 39-base CDR3, in frame from base 1. The germline V gene (reference sequence) supplies CDR1 GTSNPN and CDR2 SVGIG.